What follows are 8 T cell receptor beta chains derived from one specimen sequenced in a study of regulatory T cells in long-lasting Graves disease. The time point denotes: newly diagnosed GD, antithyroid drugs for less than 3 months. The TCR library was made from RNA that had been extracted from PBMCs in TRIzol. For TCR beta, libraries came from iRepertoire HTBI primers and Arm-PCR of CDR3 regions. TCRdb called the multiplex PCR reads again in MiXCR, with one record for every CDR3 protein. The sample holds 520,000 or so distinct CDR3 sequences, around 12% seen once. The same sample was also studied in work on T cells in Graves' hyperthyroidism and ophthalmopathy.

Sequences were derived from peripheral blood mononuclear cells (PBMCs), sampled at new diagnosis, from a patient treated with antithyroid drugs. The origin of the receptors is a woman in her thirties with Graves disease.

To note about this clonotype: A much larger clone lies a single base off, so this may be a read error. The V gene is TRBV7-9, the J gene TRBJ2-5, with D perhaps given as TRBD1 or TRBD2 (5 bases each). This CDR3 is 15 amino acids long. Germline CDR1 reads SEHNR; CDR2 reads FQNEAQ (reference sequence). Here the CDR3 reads CASSTTGRPQETHYF. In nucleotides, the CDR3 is TGTGCCAGCAGCACGACGGGACGACCCCAAGAGACCCACTACTTC. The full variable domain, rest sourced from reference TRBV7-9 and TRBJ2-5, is DTGVSQNPRHKITKRGQNVTFRCDPISEHNRLYWYRQTLGQGPEFLTYFQNEAQLEKSRLLSDRFSAERPKGSFSTLEIQRTEQGDSAMYLCASSTTGRPQETHYFGPGTRLLVL.

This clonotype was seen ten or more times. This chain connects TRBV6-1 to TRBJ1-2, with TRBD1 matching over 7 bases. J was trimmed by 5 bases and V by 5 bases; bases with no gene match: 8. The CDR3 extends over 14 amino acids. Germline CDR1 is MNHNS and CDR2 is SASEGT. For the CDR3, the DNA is TGTGCCAGCAGTCCCCGGACAGGATTTTATGGCTACACCTTC. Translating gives CASSPRTGFYGYTF.

CDR3 coding DNA: TGTGCCAGCAGCACAGGCGGACTAGCGGCCTCCTACGAGCAGTACTTC. Encoded protein: CASSTGGLAASYEQYF. V gene TRBV13 combines with J gene TRBJ2-7; TRBD2 matches 10 bases. The CDR3 is made up of 16 amino acids. With V trimmed by 5 bases and J by 0 bases, 7 bases remained unmatched. CDR1 is PRHDT, CDR2 FYEKMQ, per germline (reference sequence).

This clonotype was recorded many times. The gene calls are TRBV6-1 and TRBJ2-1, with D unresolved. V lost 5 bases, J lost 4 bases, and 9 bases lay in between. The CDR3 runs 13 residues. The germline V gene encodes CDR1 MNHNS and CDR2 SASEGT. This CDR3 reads CASSTLGYNEQFF. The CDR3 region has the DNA TGTGCCAGCAGTACCTTAGGGTACAATGAGCAGTTCTTC.

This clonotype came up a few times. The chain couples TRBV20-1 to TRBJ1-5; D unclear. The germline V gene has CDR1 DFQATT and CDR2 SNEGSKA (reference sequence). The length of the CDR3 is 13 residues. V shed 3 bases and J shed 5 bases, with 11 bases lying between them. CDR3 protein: CSASSGQDQPQHF. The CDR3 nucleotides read TGCAGTGCTAGTTCTGGGCAAGATCAGCCCCAGCATTTT.

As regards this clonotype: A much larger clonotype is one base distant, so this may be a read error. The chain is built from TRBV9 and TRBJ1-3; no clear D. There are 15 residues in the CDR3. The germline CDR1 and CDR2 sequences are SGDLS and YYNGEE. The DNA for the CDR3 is TGTGCCAGCAGCGCAGACATCGACTCTGGAAACACCATACATTTT. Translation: CASSADIDSGNTIHF.

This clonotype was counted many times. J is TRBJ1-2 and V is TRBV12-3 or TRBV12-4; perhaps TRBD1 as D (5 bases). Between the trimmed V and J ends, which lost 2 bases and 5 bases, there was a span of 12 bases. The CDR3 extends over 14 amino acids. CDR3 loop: CASSLRRGVYGYTF. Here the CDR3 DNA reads TGTGCCAGCAGTTTAAGAAGGGGAGTGTATGGCTACACCTTC.

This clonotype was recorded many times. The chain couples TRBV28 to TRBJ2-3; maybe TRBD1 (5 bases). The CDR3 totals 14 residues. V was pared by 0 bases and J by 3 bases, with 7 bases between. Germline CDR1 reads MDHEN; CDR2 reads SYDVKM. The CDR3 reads CASSLWGRTDTQYF. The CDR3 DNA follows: TGTGCCAGCAGTTTATGGGGGCGTACAGATACGCAGTATTTT.